This record concerns one T cell receptor (beta chain) sequence. The sample comes from a study of blood T cell repertoires in COVID-19. Turning to the study itself: Acute and convalescent COVID-19 samples came from the United States, Italy and Spain. PBMCs, B-cell-depleted T cells, or T cells provided the cDNA or gDNA that made up the material.

Repertoires were generated with immunoSEQ multiplex PCR, while TCRdb's copy carries only in-frame clones and drops some. This table holds approximately 210,000 clones, about 91% found once. The CDR3 is 13 residues long. Germline-derived CDR1 and CDR2 are LNHDA and SQIVND (reference sequence). Trimming removed 5 bases from V and 3 bases from J; junction bases left unmatched: 2. The source material was peripheral blood. The source of this sequence is a man younger than 40 with acute or convalescent COVID-19. The rearrangement joins TRBV19 to TRBJ2-5, with 8 bases identical to TRBD1. The CDR3 protein is CASSVDREETQYF. Here the CDR3 DNA reads TGTGCCAGTAGTGTGGACAGGGAAGAGACCCAGTACTTC.